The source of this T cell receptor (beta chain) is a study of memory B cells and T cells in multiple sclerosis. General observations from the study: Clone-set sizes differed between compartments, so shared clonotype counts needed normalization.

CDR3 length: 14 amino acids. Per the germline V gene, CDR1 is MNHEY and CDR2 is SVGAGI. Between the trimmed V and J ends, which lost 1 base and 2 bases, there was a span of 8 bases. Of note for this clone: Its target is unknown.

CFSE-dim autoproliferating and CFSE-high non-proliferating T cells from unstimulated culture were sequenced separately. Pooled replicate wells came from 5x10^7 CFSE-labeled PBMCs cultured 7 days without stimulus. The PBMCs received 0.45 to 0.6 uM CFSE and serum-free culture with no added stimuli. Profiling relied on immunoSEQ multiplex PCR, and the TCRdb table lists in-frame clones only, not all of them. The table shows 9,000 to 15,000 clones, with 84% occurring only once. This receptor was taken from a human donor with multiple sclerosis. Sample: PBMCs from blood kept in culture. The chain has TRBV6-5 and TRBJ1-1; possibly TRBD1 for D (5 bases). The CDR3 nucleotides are TGTGCCAGCAGTTACTTGGGGGGAAACACTGAAGCTTTCTTT. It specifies CASSYLGGNTEAFF.